The 19 T cell receptor beta chains presented below share a single source sample, sequenced in a study of blood T cell repertoires in COVID-19 (dated by TCRdb to the early 2020s). The library was produced with the immunoSEQ multiplex PCR assay. TCRdb mirrors the immuneACCESS table, restricted to in-frame sequences. Some clones are absent from its copies; in checked studies, under half trace to an unresolved V gene, and the reason for the others is unknown. In this sample the table shows some 190,000 clones, 85% of which occur a single time. The biggest ten clones account for around 4.9% of the sample. The specimen was peripheral blood. These receptors originate from a woman older than 75 with acute or convalescent COVID-19.

A single count supports this clone. The chain uses TRBV6-2 or TRBV6-3 and TRBJ2-2; the D is unclear. Germline V lookup: CDR1 MNHEY, CDR2 SVGEGT. This CDR3 is built from 17 residues. V shed 2 bases and J shed 0 bases, with 13 bases lying between them. CDR3 protein: CASSYGPVFANTGELFF. The CDR3 DNA is TGTGCCAGCAGTTACGGCCCAGTGTTCGCGAACACCGGGGAGCTGTTTTTT.

The rearrangement uses TRBV10-3 and TRBJ2-1; D is ambiguous. The germline gives CDR1 ENHRY, CDR2 SYGVKD. Trimming stripped 7 bases from V and 7 bases from J, with 20 bases between. There are 15 residues in the CDR3. CDR3: CAITRGVTGGNEQFF. CDR3 nucleotide sequence: TGTGCCATCACCAGAGGAGTGACTGGCGGTAATGAGCAGTTCTTC.

The chain has TRBV5-4 and TRBJ2-2, with 14 bases matching TRBD2. The CDR3 is 17 residues long. CDR1 is SGHNT and CDR2 is YYREEE in the germline V gene (reference sequence). V lost 3 bases and J lost 2; bases outside the gene matches: 3. DNA for the CDR3: TGTGCCAGCAGCTCGGGACTAGCGGGAGCCAACACCGGGGAGCTGTTTTTT. This sequence encodes CASSSGLAGANTGELFF.

V and J are TRBV6-6 and TRBJ1-4, with a possible D match to TRBD1 (6 bases). Germline V lookup: CDR1 MNHNY, CDR2 SVGAGI (reference sequence). The CDR3 consists of 15 residues. Trimming stripped 1 base from V and 3 bases from J, with 9 bases between. Written as DNA, the CDR3 is TGTGCCAGCAGTTACTTCAGGGGCCCTAATGAAAAACTGTTTTTT. It translates to CASSYFRGPNEKLFF.

This clone was found once. This sample also contains other DNA sequences that code for the same CDR3. This chain links TRBV29-1 with TRBJ2-3; 7 bases map to TRBD1. Germline values: CDR1 SQVTM, CDR2 ANQGSEA. Germline trimming cut 6 bases from V and 3 bases from J; bases unmatched to any gene: 3. The CDR3 contains 12 residues. CDR3 region: CSVLQGTDTQYF. CDR3 DNA sequence: TGCAGCGTATTACAGGGGACAGATACGCAGTATTTT.

J is TRBJ1-3 and V is TRBV19, with D perhaps matching TRBD1 (6 bases). The V gene's germline CDR1 is LNHDA and CDR2 SQIVND (reference sequence). The CDR3 runs 16 residues. V lost 7 bases, J lost 4 bases, and 20 bases lay in between. Here the CDR3 reads CASISLSGGQGNTIYF. CDR3 sequence (DNA): TGTGCCAGTATCTCCCTTTCCGGGGGGCAAGGAAACACCATATATTTT. The entire variable domain, with the rest obtained from reference TRBV19 and TRBJ1-3, is as follows: DGGITQSPKYLFRKEGQNVTLSCEQNLNHDAMYWYRQDPGQGLRLIYYSQIVNDFQKGDIAEGYSVSREKKESFPLTVTSAQKNPTAFYLCASISLSGGQGNTIYFGEGSWLTVV.

V gene TRBV7-2 combines with J gene TRBJ2-5, with TRBD1 as a possible D gene (5 bases). Trimming pared 6 bases from V and 5 bases from J, leaving 16 bases between. The germline V gene has CDR1 SGHTA and CDR2 FQGNSA. The CDR3 runs to 14 residues. The CDR3 here is CASSGGQGWETQYF. The CDR3 DNA reads as TGTGCCAGCAGTGGCGGCCAGGGCTGGGAGACCCAGTACTTC.

The J gene is TRBJ2-7, the V gene TRBV5-4; weak D call: TRBD2 (6 bases). This CDR3 spans 14 amino acids. Germline CDR1 is SGHNT and CDR2 is YYREEE (reference sequence). V was shortened by 4 bases and J by 2 bases, with 13 bases between the two germline ends. The CDR3, as DNA: TGTGCCAGCAGCCCCGGGACTCCCACCTACGAGCAGTACTTC. Translation gives CASSPGTPTYEQYF.

V usage is TRBV11-3 and J usage is TRBJ2-5, with TRBD2 matching over 13 bases. Trimming at V came to 5 bases and at J to 5 bases, leaving 5 bases not matched to a gene. The germline CDR1 and CDR2 sequences are SGHNT and YENEEA. CDR3 length: 15 residues. The CDR3 nucleotides read TGTGCCAGCAGCCCCCGGACTAGCGGGAGTGAGACCCAGTACTTC. Protein sequence: CASSPRTSGSETQYF.

The chain has TRBV9 and TRBJ1-6; a weak D match, TRBD1 (6 bases). The V gene lost 0 bases and the J gene lost 7 bases, with 14 bases spanning the gap. This CDR3 is built from 16 residues. The germline gives CDR1 SGDLS, CDR2 YYNGEE. The CDR3 sequence is CASSVAEGVGNSPLHF. The CDR3 DNA reads TGTGCCAGCAGCGTAGCCGAGGGGGTTGGCAATTCACCCCTCCACTTT. Full variable domain (missing parts from reference TRBV9 and TRBJ1-6): DSGVTQTPKHLITATGQRVTLRCSPRSGDLSVYWYQQSLDQGLQFLIQYYNGEERAKGNILERFSAQQFPDLHSELNLSSLELGDSALYFCASSVAEGVGNSPLHFGNGTRLTVT.

J is TRBJ2-1 and V is TRBV6-5; possible D gene TRBD2, 5 bases. Germline V gives CDR1 MNHEY, CDR2 SVGAGI. V lost 6 bases to trimming and J lost 4 bases, with 13 bases between them. The CDR3 runs to 14 residues. In DNA form, the CDR3 reads TGTGCCAGCAGAGAGACTAAGCGGTACAATGAGCAGTTCTTC. It translates to CASRETKRYNEQFF.

The chain employs TRBV6-4 and TRBJ2-1; 7 bases align to TRBD1. V dropped 6 bases and J dropped 0; count of bases not matched to a gene: 5. Germline CDR1 MRHNA, CDR2 SNTAGT. The CDR3 is 15 residues long. The CDR3 protein is CASRAGGTSYNEQFF. The DNA of the CDR3 is TGTGCCAGCAGAGCAGGGGGAACCTCCTACAATGAGCAGTTCTTC.

The J gene is TRBJ2-1, the V gene TRBV7-9, with 12 bases fitting TRBD2. The V gene's germline CDR1 is SEHNR and CDR2 FQNEAQ (reference sequence). The CDR3 sequence is 16 residues long. J lost 5 bases, V lost 3 bases, and 5 bases had no gene match. CDR3 nucleotide sequence: TGTGCCAGCAGCTTGTCACTAGCGGGAGGCGACAATGAGCAGTTCTTC. Translated: CASSLSLAGGDNEQFF.

This clone has a single count. CDR3 sequence reads: CASSELRGGYGYTF. The CDR3, as DNA: TGCGCCAGCAGTGAGTTAAGGGGGGGCTATGGCTACACCTTC. The J gene is TRBJ1-2, the V gene TRBV10-2; a possible D gene is TRBD1 (6 bases). This CDR3 has 14 residues. Germline V CDR1 and CDR2: WSHSY, SAAADI. V lost 1 base to trimming and J lost 4 bases, with 10 bases between them.

The chain's CDR3 is CASSLGSSYNSPLHF. CDR3 bases: TGCGCCAGCAGCTTAGGGAGCTCCTATAATTCACCCCTCCACTTT. This chain links TRBV5-1 with TRBJ1-6, with D unclear. V lost 2 bases and J 0 bases, leaving 6 bases between the germline ends. CDR1 and CDR2 from the germline V gene are SGHRS and YFSETQ. The CDR3 is made up of 15 amino acids.

This chain uses TRBV11-3 with TRBJ2-1; 13 nucleotides agree with TRBD2. V was clipped by 4 bases and J by 4 bases; unmatched bases: 4. The CDR3 is 16 amino acids. Germline V gene lookup returns CDR1 SGHNT and CDR2 YENEEA. CDR3 amino acids: CASSSRTSGSYNEQFF. CDR3 sequence (DNA): TGTGCCAGCAGCTCCCGGACTAGCGGGAGTTACAATGAGCAGTTCTTC.

The chain is built from TRBV5-1 and TRBJ2-7; 13 bases are a match to TRBD2. The CDR3 is 15 residues long. J was trimmed by 3 bases and V by 3 bases; bases with no gene match: 3. Germline lookup yields CDR1 SGHRS and CDR2 YFSETQ. The CDR3 bases are TGCGCCAGCAGCTCTACTAGCGGGAGGGACTACGAGCAGTACTTC. Translating it yields CASSSTSGRDYEQYF.

As to this clone: A read error may produce the germline difference seen at one junction end. This sequence joins TRBV11-3 and TRBJ1-5; D possibly corresponds to TRBD1 (6 bases). The CDR3 extends over 15 amino acids. The germline V gene encodes CDR1 SGHNT and CDR2 YENEEA. CDR3 amino acids: CASSSGASCLPGRFF. The CDR3 region has the DNA TGTGCCAGCAGCTCAGGGGCTTCATGCCTTCCTGGCCGGTTTTTT.

The chain carries TRBV6-2 or TRBV6-3 and TRBJ2-1, with TRBD2 matching over 8 bases. V trimming: 4 bases; J trimming: 8 bases; junction bases outside the gene matches: 13. Germline V gene data show CDR1 as MNHEY and CDR2 as SVGEGT. The CDR3 sequence is 16 residues long. The CDR3 loop is CASSSPRGGWRHEQFF. CDR3 nucleotides: TGTGCCAGCAGTTCACCTCGGGGGGGATGGAGGCATGAGCAGTTCTTC.